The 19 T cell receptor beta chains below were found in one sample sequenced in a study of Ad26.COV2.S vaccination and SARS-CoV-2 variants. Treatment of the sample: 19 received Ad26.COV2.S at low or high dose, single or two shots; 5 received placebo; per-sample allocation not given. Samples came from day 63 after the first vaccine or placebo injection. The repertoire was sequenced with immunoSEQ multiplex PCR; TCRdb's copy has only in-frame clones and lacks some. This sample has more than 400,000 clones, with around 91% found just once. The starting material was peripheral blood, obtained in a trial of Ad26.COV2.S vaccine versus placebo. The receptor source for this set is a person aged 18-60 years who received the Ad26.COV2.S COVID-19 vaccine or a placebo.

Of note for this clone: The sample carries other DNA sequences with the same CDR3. As DNA, the CDR3 is TGTGCCAGTAGTATAGGCAGCCCGTACGAGCAGTACTTC. Its translation is CASSIGSPYEQYF. The J gene is TRBJ2-7, the V gene TRBV19; D is uncertain. V dropped 1 base and J dropped 4 bases, with 8 bases sitting between them. The CDR3 extends over 13 amino acids. The germline V gene has CDR1 LNHDA and CDR2 SQIVND (reference sequence).

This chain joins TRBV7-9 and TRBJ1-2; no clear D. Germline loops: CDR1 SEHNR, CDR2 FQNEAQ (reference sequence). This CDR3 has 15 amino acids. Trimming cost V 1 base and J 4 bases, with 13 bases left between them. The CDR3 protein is CASSLGIGTAYGYTF. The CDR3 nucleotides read TGTGCCAGCAGCTTAGGAATTGGTACGGCCTATGGCTACACCTTC.

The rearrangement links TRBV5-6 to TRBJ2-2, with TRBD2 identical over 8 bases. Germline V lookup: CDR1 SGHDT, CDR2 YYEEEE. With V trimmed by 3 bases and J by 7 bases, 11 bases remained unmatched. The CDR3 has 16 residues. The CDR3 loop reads CASSSNGGAALGELFF. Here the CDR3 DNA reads TGTGCCAGCAGCTCTAACGGGGGGGCCGCTCTCGGGGAGCTGTTTTTT.

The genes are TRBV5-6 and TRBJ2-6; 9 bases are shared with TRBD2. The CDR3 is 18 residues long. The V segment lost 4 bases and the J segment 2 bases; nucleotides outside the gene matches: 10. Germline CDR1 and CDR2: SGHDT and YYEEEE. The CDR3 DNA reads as TGTGCCAGCAGCCCCCCCGCAGCGGGAGGAACTGGGGCCAACGTCCTGACTTTC. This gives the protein CASSPPAAGGTGANVLTF.

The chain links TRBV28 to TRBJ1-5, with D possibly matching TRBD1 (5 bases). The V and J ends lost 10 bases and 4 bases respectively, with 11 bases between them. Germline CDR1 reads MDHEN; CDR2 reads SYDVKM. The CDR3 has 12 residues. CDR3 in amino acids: CATRGGNQPQHF. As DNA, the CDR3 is TGTGCCACCCGCGGGGGAAATCAGCCCCAGCATTTT.

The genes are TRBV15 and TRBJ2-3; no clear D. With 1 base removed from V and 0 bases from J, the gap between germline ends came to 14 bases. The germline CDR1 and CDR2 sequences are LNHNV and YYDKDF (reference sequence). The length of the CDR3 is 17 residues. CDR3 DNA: TGTGCCACCAGCAGAGCCCCACCCGACGCCAGCACAGATACGCAGTATTTT. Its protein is CATSRAPPDASTDTQYF.

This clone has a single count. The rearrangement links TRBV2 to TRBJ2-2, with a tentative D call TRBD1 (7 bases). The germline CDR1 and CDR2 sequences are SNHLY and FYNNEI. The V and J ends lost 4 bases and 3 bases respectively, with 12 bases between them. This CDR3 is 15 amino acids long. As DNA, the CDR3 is TGTGCCAGCAGTGCCCAGGGGGAGGACACCGGGGAGCTGTTTTTT. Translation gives CASSAQGEDTGELFF.

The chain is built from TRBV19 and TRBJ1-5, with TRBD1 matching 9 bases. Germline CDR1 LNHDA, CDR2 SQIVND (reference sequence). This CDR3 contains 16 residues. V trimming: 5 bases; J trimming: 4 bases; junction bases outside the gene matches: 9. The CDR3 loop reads CASSPHEGQGNQPQHF. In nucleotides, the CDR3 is TGTGCCAGTAGTCCTCACGAGGGACAGGGAAATCAGCCCCAGCATTTT.

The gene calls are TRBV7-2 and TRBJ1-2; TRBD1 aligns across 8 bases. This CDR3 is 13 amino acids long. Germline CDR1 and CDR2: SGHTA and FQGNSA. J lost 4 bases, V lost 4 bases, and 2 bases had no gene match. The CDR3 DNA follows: TGTGCCAGCAGCTCGGACAGGGTCTATGGCTACACCTTC. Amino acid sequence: CASSSDRVYGYTF.

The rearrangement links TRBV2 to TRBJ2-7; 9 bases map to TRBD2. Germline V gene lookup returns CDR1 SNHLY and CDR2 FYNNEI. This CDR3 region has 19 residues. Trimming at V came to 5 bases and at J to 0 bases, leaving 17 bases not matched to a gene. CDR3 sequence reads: CASSQDEGRWREGSYEQYF. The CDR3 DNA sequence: TGTGCCAGCAGTCAAGATGAGGGACGTTGGCGGGAGGGCTCCTACGAGCAGTACTTC.

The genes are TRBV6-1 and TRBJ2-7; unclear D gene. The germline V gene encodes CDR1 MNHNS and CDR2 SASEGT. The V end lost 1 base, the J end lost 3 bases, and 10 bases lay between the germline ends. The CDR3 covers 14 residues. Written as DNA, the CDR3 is TGTGCCAGCAGTGAAGGAAACAGCCTCTACGAGCAGTACTTC. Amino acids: CASSEGNSLYEQYF.

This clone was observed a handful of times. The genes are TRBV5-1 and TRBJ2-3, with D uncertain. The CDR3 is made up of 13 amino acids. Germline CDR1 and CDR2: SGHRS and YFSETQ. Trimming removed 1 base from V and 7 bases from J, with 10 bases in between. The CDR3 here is CASSLWARNTQYF. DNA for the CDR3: TGCGCCAGCAGCTTGTGGGCTAGAAATACGCAGTATTTT.

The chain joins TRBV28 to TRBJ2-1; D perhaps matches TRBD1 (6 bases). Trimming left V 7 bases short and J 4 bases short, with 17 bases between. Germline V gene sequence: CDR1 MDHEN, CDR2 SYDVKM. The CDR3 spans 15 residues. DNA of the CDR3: TGTGCCAGCAACCCCCCCCGGACAGCATACAATGAGCAGTTCTTC. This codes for CASNPPRTAYNEQFF.

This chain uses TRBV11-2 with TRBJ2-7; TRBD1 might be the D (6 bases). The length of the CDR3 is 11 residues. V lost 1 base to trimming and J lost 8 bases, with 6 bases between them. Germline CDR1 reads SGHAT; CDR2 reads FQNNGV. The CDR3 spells CASSLGDKQYF. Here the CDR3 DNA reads TGTGCCAGCAGCTTAGGGGACAAGCAGTACTTC. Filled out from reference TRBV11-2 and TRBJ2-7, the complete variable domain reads EAGVAQSPRYKIIEKRQSVAFWCNPISGHATLYWYQQILGQGPKLLIQFQNNGVVDDSQLPKDRFSAERLKGVDSTLKIQPAKLEDSAVYLCASSLGDKQYFGPGTRLTVT.

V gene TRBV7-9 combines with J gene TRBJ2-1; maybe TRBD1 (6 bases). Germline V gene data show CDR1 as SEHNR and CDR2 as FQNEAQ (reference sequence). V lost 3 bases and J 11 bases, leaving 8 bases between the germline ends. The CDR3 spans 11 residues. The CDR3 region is CASSLDSKQFF. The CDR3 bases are TGTGCCAGCAGCTTGGACAGTAAGCAGTTCTTC.

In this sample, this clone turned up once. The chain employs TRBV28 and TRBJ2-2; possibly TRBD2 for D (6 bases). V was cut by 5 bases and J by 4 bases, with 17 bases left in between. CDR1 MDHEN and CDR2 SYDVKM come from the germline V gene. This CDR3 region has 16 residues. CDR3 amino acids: CASSGLEGEGTGELFF. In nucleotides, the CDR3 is TGTGCCAGCAGTGGCTTGGAGGGTGAAGGCACCGGGGAGCTGTTTTTT.

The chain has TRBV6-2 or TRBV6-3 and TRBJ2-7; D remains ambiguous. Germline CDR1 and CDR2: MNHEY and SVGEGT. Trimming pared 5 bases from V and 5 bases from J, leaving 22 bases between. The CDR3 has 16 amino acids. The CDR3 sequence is CASSTIPHPSYHEQYF. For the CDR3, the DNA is TGTGCCAGCAGTACTATCCCCCACCCTAGTTACCACGAGCAGTACTTC.

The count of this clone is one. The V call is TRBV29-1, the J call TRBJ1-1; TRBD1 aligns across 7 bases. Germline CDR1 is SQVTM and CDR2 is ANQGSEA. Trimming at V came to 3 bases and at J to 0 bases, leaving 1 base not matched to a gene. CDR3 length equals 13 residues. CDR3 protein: CSVERGLNTEAFF. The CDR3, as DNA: TGCAGCGTTGAGAGGGGGCTGAACACTGAAGCTTTCTTT.

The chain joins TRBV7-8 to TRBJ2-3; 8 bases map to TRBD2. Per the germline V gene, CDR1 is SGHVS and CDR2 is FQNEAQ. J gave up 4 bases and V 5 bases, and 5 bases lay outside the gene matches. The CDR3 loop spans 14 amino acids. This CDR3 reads CASSRAGAADTQYF. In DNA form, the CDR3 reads TGTGCCAGCAGCCGAGCGGGAGCAGCAGATACGCAGTATTTT. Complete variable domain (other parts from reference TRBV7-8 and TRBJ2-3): GAGVSQSPRYKVAKRGQDVALRCDPISGHVSLFWYQQALGQGPEFLTYFQNEAQLDKSGLPSDRFFAERPEGSVSTLKIQRTQQEDSAVYLCASSRAGAADTQYFGPGTRLTVL.